The clone carrying this TCR beta chain was counted a few times. Its antigen is still unknown. The sample originates from a study of T cells in localized non-small cell lung cancer. Findings of the study overall: Longer survival (overall) was linked to higher T cell density in blood. When the top 100 tumor clones were examined, a median approximately 54 of them also appeared in the adjacent lung, which was paired and uninvolved. Clonality of T cells reached its maximum in uninvolved adjacent lung, surpassing tumor.

There are 15 residues in the CDR3. Germline V gives CDR1 SGHVS, CDR2 FNYEAQ. V lost 4 bases and J 1 base, leaving 13 bases between the germline ends. The data were produced by immunoSEQ multiplex PCR, yet TCRdb's version contains in-frame clones alone and is incomplete. This sample has around 41,000 clones, with 90% to 95% found just once. The receptor comes from a woman aged 40-75 years with stage II lung adenocarcinoma. The specimen was PBMCs, collected before any cancer treatment. The gene calls are TRBV7-6 and TRBJ1-2; D might be TRBD1 (5 bases). The CDR3 loop reads CASSSQPGLNYGYTF. The CDR3 coding sequence is TGTGCCAGCAGCTCACAACCGGGGCTTAACTATGGCTACACCTTC.